One sample yielded the 25 T cell receptor beta chains listed below, sequenced in a study of blood T cell repertoires in COVID-19 (dated by TCRdb to 2020 to 2022). The protocol used for the library was the immunoSEQ multiplex PCR assay. As stored in TCRdb, this immuneACCESS dataset retains in-frame rearrangements with V and J assigned. A fraction of the clones does not appear; measured against another copy, unresolved V genes explain less than half of the discrepancy, and the remainder lacks a known reason. For this sample there are about 430,000 clones; 70% to 90% appear just once. The ten top clones hold approximately 1% of the sample. Specimen: PBMCs or T cells enriched from blood (not recorded which). The receptors derive from a woman in her twenties or thirties with acute COVID-19.

This chain uses TRBV27 with TRBJ2-7, with a possible D match to TRBD1 (6 bases). Germline V gene data show CDR1 as MNHEY and CDR2 as SMNVEV (reference sequence). The V gene lost 6 bases and the J gene lost 3 bases, with 12 bases spanning the gap. The CDR3 sequence is 13 residues long. In DNA form, the CDR3 reads TGTGCCAGCAGCAGGGTCAGGGGCTACGAGCAGTACTTC. This codes for CASSRVRGYEQYF.

This chain joins TRBV4-1 and TRBJ2-1; no reliable D call. The V gene's germline CDR1 is MGHRA and CDR2 YSYEKL. V lost 1 base and J 7 bases, leaving 14 bases between the germline ends. The CDR3 loop spans 15 amino acids. CDR3 region: CASSQGTPFLNEQFF. CDR3 bases: TGCGCCAGCAGCCAAGGCACACCCTTCCTGAATGAGCAGTTCTTC.

This sequence joins TRBV5-5 and TRBJ2-7; D may be TRBD1 (5 bases). CDR1 is SGHKS and CDR2 is YYEKEE in the germline V gene (reference sequence). Trimming cost V 3 bases and J 4 bases, with 20 bases left between them. There are 16 residues in the CDR3. The CDR3 DNA follows: TGTGCCAGCAGCTATTATGACAGAGGAGCACTTTACGAGCAGTACTTC. Protein product: CASSYYDRGALYEQYF.

This clone was seen just once. The chain joins TRBV7-2 to TRBJ1-6; D not resolved. Trimming took 5 bases from V and 2 from J, leaving 10 bases between them. The CDR3 spans 15 residues. Germline-derived CDR1 and CDR2 are SGHTA and FQGNSA. In DNA, the CDR3 is TGTGCCAGCAGCCCGCCTAGCCCCTATAATTCACCCCTCCACTTT. Encoded protein: CASSPPSPYNSPLHF.

J is TRBJ1-2 and V is TRBV7-9; TRBD1 aligns across 7 bases. The CDR3 totals 15 residues. Germline CDR1 reads SEHNR; CDR2 reads FQNEAQ (reference sequence). Trimming at V came to 7 bases and at J to 8 bases, leaving 16 bases not matched to a gene. CDR3 amino acids: CASTGGGTVPGGYTF. In DNA, the CDR3 is TGTGCCAGCACGGGCGGTGGGACAGTCCCGGGGGGCTACACCTTC. Looking up the rest from reference TRBV7-9 and TRBJ1-2 gives the full variable domain: DTGVSQNPRHKITKRGQNVTFRCDPISEHNRLYWYRQTLGQGPEFLTYFQNEAQLEKSRLLSDRFSAERPKGSFSTLEIQRTEQGDSAMYLCASTGGGTVPGGYTFGSGTRLTVV.

The chain recombines TRBV7-2 with TRBJ1-1; 10 nucleotides agree with TRBD1. CDR3 size: 14 residues. CDR1 is SGHTA, CDR2 FQGNSA, per germline. The trim removed 1 base at V and 11 bases at J, leaving 7 bases unmatched. The CDR3 protein is CASSLGGGTGDAFF. CDR3 DNA sequence: TGTGCCAGCAGCTTAGGGGGTGGGACAGGGGATGCTTTCTTT.

CDR3: CASSLISGSYNEQFF. As DNA, the CDR3 is TGCGCCAGCAGCTTGATAAGCGGCTCCTACAATGAGCAGTTCTTC. This chain connects TRBV5-1 to TRBJ2-1, with D perhaps TRBD2 (5 bases). Germline lookup yields CDR1 SGHRS and CDR2 YFSETQ. Deletions cut 1 base from V and 0 bases from J, with 8 bases between. The CDR3 is 15 residues long.

In this sample, this clone turned up once. This chain connects TRBV7-8 to TRBJ2-5, with 8 bases that match TRBD2. The CDR3 sequence is 16 residues long. Trimming at V came to 3 bases and at J to 4 bases, leaving 10 bases not matched to a gene. CDR1 and CDR2 (germline): SGHVS, FQNEAQ. In DNA, the CDR3 is TGTGCCAGCAGCTTTGGGTATAGCGGGGTAGGAGAGACCCAGTACTTC. Amino acid sequence: CASSFGYSGVGETQYF.

J is TRBJ1-5 and V is TRBV18, with a possible D match to TRBD1 (6 bases). With 4 bases removed from V and 0 bases from J, the gap between germline ends came to 22 bases. The V gene's germline CDR1 is KGHSH and CDR2 LQKENI. The CDR3 has 19 amino acids. The CDR3 here is CASSHSTGPPGDSNQPQHF. The CDR3 DNA reads as TGTGCCAGCTCACACTCGACAGGCCCTCCTGGGGATAGCAATCAGCCCCAGCATTTT.

In regard to this clone: Other DNA sequences from this sample encode an identical CDR3 as well. This chain uses TRBV5-1 with TRBJ2-1; 7 bases align to TRBD2. CDR1 is SGHRS and CDR2 is YFSETQ in the germline V gene. The CDR3 has 13 residues. V lost 4 bases, J lost 5 bases, and 3 bases stayed unmatched. CDR3 DNA: TGCGCCAGCAGCCCCGGACTAGACAATGAGCAGTTCTTC. Protein sequence: CASSPGLDNEQFF.

The gene calls are TRBV15 and TRBJ1-6; 9 bases line up with TRBD1. The V gene's germline CDR1 is LNHNV and CDR2 YYDKDF (reference sequence). This CDR3 has 17 residues. Trimming removed 3 bases from V and 8 bases from J; junction bases left unmatched: 11. The CDR3 nucleotides are TGTGCCACCAGCAGCGGGGGGACAGGGTTTGAGGATTCACCCCTCCACTTT. Encoded protein: CATSSGGTGFEDSPLHF.

The chain recombines TRBV5-8 with TRBJ1-6, with 7 bases lining up with TRBD1. With V trimmed by 2 bases and J by 11 bases, 7 bases remained unmatched. The CDR3 loop spans 14 amino acids. Germline lookup yields CDR1 SGHTS and CDR2 YDEGEE. The CDR3 loop reads CASSFNRGVAPLHF. CDR3 nucleotide sequence: TGTGCCAGCAGCTTCAACAGGGGTGTAGCACCCCTCCACTTT. Full variable domain (rest looked up from reference TRBV5-8 and TRBJ1-6): EAGVTQSPTHLIKTRGQQATLRCSPISGHTSVYWYQQALGLGLQFLLWYDEGEERNRGNFPPRFSGRQFPNYSSELNVNALELEDSALYLCASSFNRGVAPLHFGNGTRLTVT.

This clone is a singleton in its sample. The chain uses TRBV6-2 or TRBV6-3 and TRBJ1-5, with 10 bases that match TRBD1. CDR3 length: 16 residues. J gave up 2 bases and V 5 bases, and 6 bases lay outside the gene matches. Germline CDR1 MNHEY, CDR2 SVGEGT. The CDR3 DNA is TGTGCCAGCAGTCGTAGTGGGACAGGGGGCAATCAGCCCCAGCATTTT. Residues: CASSRSGTGGNQPQHF.

This clone showed up just a few times. The J gene is TRBJ1-5, the V gene TRBV3-1 (or the pseudogene TRBV3-2); 11 nucleotides line up with TRBD1. Per the germline V gene, CDR1 is LGHDT and CDR2 is YNNKEL (reference sequence). The CDR3 runs 19 residues. J lost 4 bases, V lost 3 bases, and 14 bases had no gene match. In DNA form, the CDR3 reads TGTGCCAGCAGCCATGGACCGGGACAGGGGGAGAGGGCTAATCAGCCCCAGCATTTT. Amino acid sequence: CASSHGPGQGERANQPQHF.

The rearrangement uses TRBV7-2 and TRBJ1-5; 11 bases are a match to TRBD1. The J segment lost 9 bases and the V segment lost 3 bases, leaving 7 bases of the junction unmatched. The CDR3 loop spans 15 amino acids. Germline lookup yields CDR1 SGHTA and CDR2 FQGNSA. DNA for the CDR3: TGTGCCAGCAGCTTTACCGGGACAGGGGGTCTGCCCCAGCATTTT. It encodes CASSFTGTGGLPQHF.

The gene calls are TRBV2 and TRBJ2-2, with a tentative D call TRBD1 (5 bases). Germline values: CDR1 SNHLY, CDR2 FYNNEI. V lost 6 bases, J lost 3 bases, and 14 bases lay in between. The CDR3 is 15 residues long. This chain's CDR3 is CASRAQGVDTGELFF. Here the CDR3 DNA reads TGTGCCAGCAGAGCACAAGGGGTTGACACCGGGGAGCTGTTTTTT.

This clone was recorded a few times. The chain uses TRBV7-3 and TRBJ2-3; a possible D gene is TRBD2 (5 bases). Per the germline V gene, CDR1 is SGHTA and CDR2 is FQGTGA. The CDR3 is 15 residues long. V shed 5 bases and J shed 1 base, with 13 bases lying between them. The CDR3 protein is CASSPRATGTDTQYF. The CDR3 nucleotides read TGTGCCAGCAGCCCGCGGGCCACTGGCACAGATACGCAGTATTTT.

The J gene is TRBJ1-1, the V gene TRBV5-1; D perhaps matches TRBD1 (5 bases). Germline CDR1 SGHRS, CDR2 YFSETQ. Deletions cut 4 bases from V and 4 bases from J, with 17 bases between. The CDR3 loop spans 15 amino acids. The DNA of the CDR3 is TGCGCCAGCAGCCCCTTCCAGGGCTTGGGCACTGAAGCTTTCTTT. Translating gives CASSPFQGLGTEAFF.

The chain has TRBV6-5 and TRBJ2-7, with 8 bases fitting TRBD1. The CDR3 contains 11 residues. The germline V gene encodes CDR1 MNHEY and CDR2 SVGAGI. Trimming cost V 6 bases and J 12 bases; bases outside gene matches: 7. CDR3 sequence (DNA): TGTGCCAGCAGGACAGGGGACGTTCTGTACTTC. This translates into CASRTGDVLYF.

This clone is a singleton in its sample. This CDR3 is also generated by other DNA sequences in the sample. This chain joins TRBV14 and TRBJ2-7, with D maybe TRBD2 (5 bases). The CDR3 has 13 amino acids. Trimming pared 4 bases from V and 2 bases from J, leaving 9 bases between. The germline V gene has CDR1 SGHDN and CDR2 FVKESK. The CDR3 DNA is TGTGCCAGCAGCCCGACCGGGACCTACGAGCAGTACTTC. Translating gives CASSPTGTYEQYF.

V is TRBV11-2 and J is TRBJ2-7; 8 nucleotides line up with TRBD1. Per the germline V gene, CDR1 is SGHAT and CDR2 is FQNNGV. V was clipped by 1 base and J by 3 bases; unmatched bases: 2. The CDR3 totals 14 residues. The CDR3 spells CASSLGTGFYEQYF. CDR3 nucleotide sequence: TGTGCCAGCAGCTTAGGGACAGGGTTCTACGAGCAGTACTTC.

The chain joins TRBV4-3 to TRBJ1-1; D gene ambiguous. CDR1 LGHNA and CDR2 YSLEER come from the germline V gene. The V end was cut by 4 bases, the J end by 4 bases, with 16 bases between. This CDR3 contains 15 residues. CDR3 DNA sequence: TGCGCCAGCAGCCCCTGGAGGGATGGGAGCACTGAAGCTTTCTTT. Amino acid sequence: CASSPWRDGSTEAFF.

This chain uses TRBV20-1 with TRBJ2-7; tentatively, D is TRBD2 (7 bases). This CDR3 contains 14 residues. The germline CDR1 and CDR2 sequences are DFQATT and SNEGSKA (reference sequence). V lost 4 bases and J 8 bases, leaving 21 bases between the germline ends. CDR3 region: CSANDPAGRGKQYF. The CDR3 coding sequence is TGCAGTGCTAATGACCCCGCAGGGAGGGGGAAGCAGTACTTC.

This clone has just one count. V and J are TRBV7-9 and TRBJ2-7, with 8 bases lining up with TRBD1. Germline V CDR1 and CDR2: SEHNR, FQNEAQ (reference sequence). The V gene end was trimmed by 1 base and the J gene end by 5 bases; junction bases not matched to a gene: 7. The CDR3 consists of 15 residues. CDR3 sequence: CASSLGQGAFHEQYF. The CDR3 DNA reads TGTGCCAGCAGCTTAGGTCAGGGGGCTTTCCACGAGCAGTACTTC.

This chain uses TRBV7-3 with TRBJ2-7, with D maybe TRBD1 (6 bases). This CDR3 region has 15 residues. Looked up from germline, CDR1 is SGHTA and CDR2 is FQGTGA. Trimming removed 2 bases from V and 5 bases from J, with 16 bases in between. The CDR3 loop reads CASSLGLEGGHEQYF. As DNA, the CDR3 is TGTGCCAGCAGCTTAGGTTTAGAAGGGGGACACGAGCAGTACTTC.